This is a list of T cell receptor beta chains from one sample in a study of CD8+CD57+ T cells in acquired aplastic anemia. Each CDR3 protein gets one entry after TCRdb re-called the reads with MiXCR. Among 200,000 to 250,000 distinct CDR3 sequences listed, 45% to 50% were seen once. Sequencing used sorted CD4+, CD8+, or CD8+CD57+ T cells (not recorded which) from PBMCs. The receptors originated from a human donor with aplastic anemia. The CDR3 runs from the conserved cysteine through the conserved F or W. The D gene is left open where the match is weak. Clone size, where shown, is once, few, many, or a class for clones that have expanded.

NA	NA	12	TRBV30	TRBJ1-1	TGTGCCTGGAGTCCGGCAGGGCCTGAAGCTTTCTTT	CAWSPAGPEAFF
TRBD1	few	14	TRBV25-1	TRBJ2-7	TGTGCCAGCAGTGCCGGACAGGGCTTCGACGAGCAGTACTTC	CASSAGQGFDEQYF
NA	many	14	TRBV7-3	TRBJ2-7	TGTGCCAGCAGCTTATTAACAGGGACCTACGAGCAGTACTTC	CASSLLTGTYEQYF
NA	NA	14	TRBV15	TRBJ2-2	TGTGCCACCAGCAGCAGCACAGGGTTGGGGGAGCTGTTTTTT	CATSSSTGLGELFF
TRBD2	many	11	TRBV27	TRBJ2-1	TGTGCCAGCCGGACTAGCTTTGAGCAGTTCTTC	CASRTSFEQFF
NA	many	15	TRBV12-3/TRBV12-4	TRBJ1-1	TGTGCCAGCAGTTTTGGGGGTTCGGTTTACACTGAAGCTTTCTTT	CASSFGGSVYTEAFF
TRBD1	few	15	TRBV3-1	TRBJ1-1	TGTGCCAGCAGCCACAAGGACAGGGTGGACACTGAAGCTTTCTTT	CASSHKDRVDTEAFF
NA	NA	13	TRBV10-1	TRBJ1-1	TGCGCCAGCAGTGAGTACGGACAGAGTGAAGCTTTCTTT	CASSEYGQSEAFF
TRBD1	NA	13	TRBV20-1	TRBJ2-7	TGCAGTGCTAGTGGGACAGGGGTCTACGAGCAGTACTTC	CSASGTGVYEQYF
TRBD1	many	15	TRBV5-6	TRBJ1-5	TGTGCCAGCAGCCCGGACAGGGGTAGCAATCAGCCCCAGCATTTT	CASSPDRGSNQPQHF
TRBD1	NA	13	TRBV19	TRBJ2-1	TGTGCCAGTAGTCGAGGGACAGTCGCTGAGCAGTTCTTC	CASSRGTVAEQFF
TRBD1	few	15	TRBV6-5	TRBJ1-2	TGTGCCAGCAGCGAAGGAACAGGGGTTAACTATGGCTACACCTTC	CASSEGTGVNYGYTF
TRBD1	few	17	TRBV6-4	TRBJ2-6	TGTGCCAGCAGCCCCGTACAGGGGGCACACGGGGCCAACGTCCTGACTTTC	CASSPVQGAHGANVLTF
TRBD2	NA	15	TRBV12-3/TRBV12-4	TRBJ2-3	TGTGCCAGCAGTACTAGCGGCGGGAGGACAGATACGCAGTATTTT	CASSTSGGRTDTQYF
TRBD2	many	15	TRBV19	TRBJ2-1	TGTGCCAGTAGATTTACGGAGCGGGAGATCGATGAGCAGTTCTTC	CASRFTEREIDEQFF
NA	NA	15	TRBV2	TRBJ2-7	TGTGCCAGTAGCTCCGGGACGGCAAGCTCCTACGAGCAGTACTTC	CASSSGTASSYEQYF
TRBD2	few	18	TRBV7-2	TRBJ2-1	TGTGCCAGCAGCTCGGGCCTTAGCGGGGGTGGTTCCTACAATGAGCAGTTCTTC	CASSSGLSGGGSYNEQFF
TRBD2	many	16	TRBV9	TRBJ2-1	TGTGCCAGCAGCGTAGAGTCGGGAGGGTCCTACAATGAGCAGTTCTTC	CASSVESGGSYNEQFF
NA	NA	13	TRBV20-1	TRBJ2-7	TGCAGTGCTAGCAGGGAGCTCTACAATGAGCAGTACTTC	CSASRELYNEQYF
TRBD2	many	15	TRBV20-1	TRBJ2-7	TGCAGTGCTGTCAGTAGCGGGGGATCTTACTACGAGCAGTACTTC	CSAVSSGGSYYEQYF
NA	NA	15	TRBV5-1	TRBJ2-1	TGCGCCAGCAGCCAGAGAGGGCCTGATTACAATGAGCAGTTCTTC	CASSQRGPDYNEQFF
NA	many	13	TRBV6-2/TRBV6-3	TRBJ2-7	TGTGCCAGCAGTTACTCGATAAGGGTGGAGCAGTACTTC	CASSYSIRVEQYF
NA	many	15	TRBV19	TRBJ2-1	TGTGCCAGTAAAGTACCAGGAAGCTCCTACAATGAGCAGTTCTTC	CASKVPGSSYNEQFF
NA	many	16	TRBV6-1	TRBJ1-2	TGTGCCAGCAGTGAGGAGGCAGGGGCTCCTAACTATGGCTACACCTTC	CASSEEAGAPNYGYTF
NA	many	13	TRBV20-1	TRBJ1-1	TGCAGTGCTAGAGATCCTGGAGAGGCTGAAGCTTTCTTT	CSARDPGEAEAFF
TRBD1	once	15	TRBV2	TRBJ1-1	TGTGCCAGCAGTGAATTGAAGGGGGCGAACACTGAAGCTTTCTTT	CASSELKGANTEAFF
NA	once	14	TRBV19	TRBJ1-2	TGTGCCAGTAGGGGTAGGAGCGGGTACTATGGCTACACCTTC	CASRGRSGYYGYTF
NA	many	15	TRBV7-9	TRBJ2-3	TGTGCCAGCAGCTTCGCTGGAAGTCTCACAGATACGCAGTATTTT	CASSFAGSLTDTQYF
TRBD2	few	17	TRBV7-9	TRBJ2-5	TGTGCCAGCAGCTTTACCGGACTAGCGGGAGAACAAGAGACCCAGTACTTC	CASSFTGLAGEQETQYF